These T cell receptor beta chains were read from a single sample in a study of OX40 agonist ivuxolimab in advanced cancers. TCRdb's table, derived via immunoSEQ multiplex PCR, lists solely in-frame clones and lacks some. The table lists some 66,000 clones, about 91% of them singletons. The sequencing here drew on CD4+ or CD8+ T cells sorted from blood, taken in a trial of the OX40 agonist ivuxolimab. These receptor sequences come from an adult with an advanced solid tumor such as melanoma, head and neck, liver or kidney cancer. Each CDR3 is given with its conserved first and last residue. D genes are given only for firm matches. Clone sizes are given selectively: once, few, many, or a class where the clone is expanded.

j_gene	abundance	v_gene	d_gene	CDR3nt	CDR3aa
TRBJ1-2	few	TRBV6-1	NA	TGTGCCAGCAGTGAAGCGGGCTGGGGCTACACCTTC	CASSEAGWGYTF
TRBJ1-1	NA	TRBV10-3	NA	TGTGCCATCAGTAACCTACGGGAGAACACTGAAGCTTTCTTT	CAISNLRENTEAFF
TRBJ1-6	few	TRBV6-6	NA	TGTGCCAGCAGGGGATCCTATAATTCACCCCTCCACTTT	CASRGSYNSPLHF
TRBJ2-2	NA	TRBV2	TRBD1	TGTGCCAGCAGTGGGGGACAGGCTAACACCGGGGAGCTGTTTTTT	CASSGGQANTGELFF
TRBJ2-1	NA	TRBV28	TRBD2	TGTGCCAGCAGTCTAGCGGGGTCCCTAGTGGAGCAGTTCTTC	CASSLAGSLVEQFF
TRBJ2-5	NA	TRBV29-1	NA	TGCAGCGTTGGTCGCCAGGGCGAGACCCAGTACTTC	CSVGRQGETQYF
TRBJ1-4	once	TRBV5-4	NA	TGTGCCAGCAGCTTGGCCTTGGGACAAAATGAAAAACTGTTTTTT	CASSLALGQNEKLFF
TRBJ2-7	NA	TRBV7-8	NA	TGTGCCAGCAGCCCATTGGGGGTAGGCTACGAGCAGTACTTC	CASSPLGVGYEQYF
TRBJ2-3	NA	TRBV6-1	NA	TGTGCCAGCAGCCAGATTAGGGGGGATACGCAGTATTTT	CASSQIRGDTQYF
TRBJ1-6	NA	TRBV2	NA	TGTGCCGGTTCGGGGACCTTCTCCTATAATTCACCCCTCCACTTT	CAGSGTFSYNSPLHF
TRBJ2-7	NA	TRBV5-1	NA	TGCGCCAGCAGCCCTGGGGGGTCCTACGAGCAGTACTTC	CASSPGGSYEQYF
TRBJ1-5	NA	TRBV7-6	TRBD1	TGTGCCAGCAGCCTGAGGACAGGGTGGGATCAGCCCCAGCATTTT	CASSLRTGWDQPQHF
TRBJ1-3	NA	TRBV27	NA	TGTGCCAGCAGTTTAACCTCTGGAAACACCATATATTTT	CASSLTSGNTIYF
TRBJ2-1	NA	TRBV5-1	NA	TGCGCCAGCAGCTTGGCCTCCGGGGTCAGCAATGAGCAGTTCTTC	CASSLASGVSNEQFF
TRBJ2-1	NA	TRBV4-1	NA	TGCGCCAGCAGCCAAGAGGGCCCCTACTACAATGAGCAGTTCTTC	CASSQEGPYYNEQFF
TRBJ2-7	NA	TRBV18	NA	TGTGCCAGCTCAACCCCAGACTCCCGGCGTCCCTACGAGCAGTACTTC	CASSTPDSRRPYEQYF
TRBJ2-7	NA	TRBV18	TRBD2	TGTGCCAGCTCACCACCGAATAGCGGGGGGCTTACCCCGGGGAACGAGCAGTACTTC	CASSPPNSGGLTPGNEQYF
TRBJ1-3	once	TRBV21-1	NA	TGTGCCAGCAGCCCCAGTAGGGACAGAGGAGACATATATTTT	CASSPSRDRGDIYF
TRBJ2-1	NA	TRBV28	NA	TGTGCCAGCAGTTTCATGGACACAAGGCCCCACAATGAGCAGTTCTTC	CASSFMDTRPHNEQFF
TRBJ1-2	NA	TRBV12-5	TRBD1	TGTGCTAGTGGTTTAGACGGACAGGGTAACTATGGCTACACCTTC	CASGLDGQGNYGYTF
TRBJ2-3	NA	TRBV10-3	TRBD1	TGTGCCATCAGCTGGTCCGGGACAGGGGACGGAGATACGCAGTATTTT	CAISWSGTGDGDTQYF
TRBJ1-5	once	TRBV6-5	NA	TGTGCCAGCAGTTATAGGGAGGGGCCCCAGCATTTT	CASSYREGPQHF
TRBJ2-3	NA	TRBV18	NA	TGTGCCAGCTCACCGGGCTATCTTGGTGGGGCAGATACGCAGTATTTT	CASSPGYLGGADTQYF
TRBJ2-4	NA	TRBV10-1	NA	TGCGCCAGCAGTGAGGCCGGAGCCAAAAACATTCAGTACTTC	CASSEAGAKNIQYF
TRBJ2-3	NA	TRBV6-1	TRBD2	TGTGCCAGCAGTGTTAGGCGGGGGGGCCTCACAGATACGCAGTATTTT	CASSVRRGGLTDTQYF
TRBJ2-5	few	TRBV14	TRBD1	TGTGCCAGCAGCCAGGGACAGGGTGGAGAGACCCAGTACTTC	CASSQGQGGETQYF
TRBJ1-1	NA	TRBV6-5	NA	TGTGCCAGCACCCCCCGAGGGGGGGGGACTGAAGCTTTCTTT	CASTPRGGGTEAFF
TRBJ2-3	NA	TRBV4-1	NA	TGCGCCAGCAGCCAAGATATGGAGAGGCAGGGCAGAGCAGATACGCAGTATTTT	CASSQDMERQGRADTQYF
TRBJ2-3	NA	TRBV5-4	TRBD2	TGTGCCAGCACGCTAGCGGGGGCCCCTTTAAGCACAGATACGCAGTATTTT	CASTLAGAPLSTDTQYF
TRBJ2-5	NA	TRBV5-5	TRBD1	TGTGCCAGCAGGGTAGACAGGGCTCAGGGGGAGACCCAGTACTTC	CASRVDRAQGETQYF
TRBJ2-3	NA	TRBV5-4	NA	TGTGCCAGCAGCTTTGATGTGGGGGGGGCCGGAGATACGCAGTATTTT	CASSFDVGGAGDTQYF
TRBJ2-7	NA	TRBV6-5	NA	TGTGCCAGCAGTTCGGAGGGGGCGCAAGCCTACGAGCAGTACTTC	CASSSEGAQAYEQYF
TRBJ2-3	NA	TRBV11-2	NA	TGTGCCAGCAGCTCGGGGACCGTATTTACGCAGTATTTT	CASSSGTVFTQYF
TRBJ2-4	once	TRBV2	NA	TGTGCCAGCAGTGAATTTGGGGGGTCCGCCAAAAACATTCAGTACTTC	CASSEFGGSAKNIQYF
TRBJ2-2	once	TRBV6-5	TRBD2	TGTGCCAGCAGTTCTACTAGCGGGGCCGGGGAGCTGTTTTTT	CASSSTSGAGELFF
TRBJ2-3	NA	TRBV11-2	TRBD2	TGTGCCAGCAGCTTAAGCGGGGGGGAGCAGGCGCAGTATTTT	CASSLSGGEQAQYF
TRBJ2-7	NA	TRBV10-3	NA	TGTGCCATCAGCAACGCCGGACAGAAATCCTACGAGCAGTACTTC	CAISNAGQKSYEQYF
TRBJ2-5	NA	TRBV18	NA	TGTGCCAGCTCACCGGGGTCGGAGCAAGAGACCCAGTACTTC	CASSPGSEQETQYF
TRBJ1-5	NA	TRBV5-4	NA	TGTGCCAGCAGCTTGGGGGGTAGCAATCAGCCCCAGCATTTT	CASSLGGSNQPQHF
TRBJ1-1	once	TRBV18	NA	TGTGCCAGCTCACCACAAACAGGTTTGAACACTGAAGCTTTCTTT	CASSPQTGLNTEAFF
TRBJ1-4	NA	TRBV7-3	NA	TGTGCCAGCAGCTTGACCGCCGCAACTAATGAAAAACTGTTTTTT	CASSLTAATNEKLFF
TRBJ1-1	few	TRBV7-3	NA	TGTGCCAGCAGCTTCTTGGGATACACTGAAGCTTTCTTT	CASSFLGYTEAFF
TRBJ2-3	once	TRBV5-6	NA	TGTGCCAGCAGCCTCGGGACCCGGGTAAGCACAGATACGCAGTATTTT	CASSLGTRVSTDTQYF
TRBJ2-5	once	TRBV18	TRBD2	TGTGCCAGCTCACCCCTCAAAAACAGGGTGGTAGCGGGGGGTACCCAAGAGACCCAGTACTTC	CASSPLKNRVVAGGTQETQYF
TRBJ2-3	NA	TRBV30	TRBD2	TGTGCCTGGAGCCCGACTAGCGGGGGGGCAGATACGCAGTATTTT	CAWSPTSGGADTQYF
TRBJ2-5	NA	TRBV6-1	NA	TGTGCCAGCAGCCACGGACAGGGAGGGGTGGGGCAGTACTTC	CASSHGQGGVGQYF
TRBJ1-1	NA	TRBV7-9	NA	TGTGCCAGCAGCTTAGCTCTCGACGGCACTGAAGCTTTCTTT	CASSLALDGTEAFF
TRBJ2-3	NA	TRBV27	TRBD2	TGTGCCAGCAGTTTAAGAGCGGGGGTAGGAAATACGCAGTATTTT	CASSLRAGVGNTQYF
TRBJ2-7	NA	TRBV11-2	NA	TGTGCCAGCAGCACGACGTTGGCTACAACGATCTCCTACGAGCAGTACTTC	CASSTTLATTISYEQYF
TRBJ2-1	NA	TRBV10-1	NA	TGCGCCAGCAGTGACAGGGTTTTCGGTGAGCAGTTCTTC	CASSDRVFGEQFF
TRBJ2-1	NA	TRBV5-6	TRBD2	TGTGCCAGCAGCCCGTTACTAGCGGGAAGAGGGGATGAGCAGTTCTTC	CASSPLLAGRGDEQFF
TRBJ2-1	NA	TRBV29-1	NA	TGCAGCGCCGGGACTTCGACCTACAATGAGCAGTTCTTC	CSAGTSTYNEQFF
TRBJ1-6	NA	TRBV5-6	NA	TGTGCCAGCAGCTTGTACGGACAAGTTTCACCCCTCCACTTT	CASSLYGQVSPLHF
TRBJ1-4	NA	TRBV18	TRBD1	TGTGCCAGCTCACCATCGAAGATTCACAGGGGCCTAGGGGAAACTAATGAAAAACTGTTTTTT	CASSPSKIHRGLGETNEKLFF
TRBJ2-5	NA	TRBV10-3	NA	TGTGCCATCAGTGAGTCGGGGCAGCAAGAGACCCAGTACTTC	CAISESGQQETQYF
TRBJ2-1	NA	TRBV6-5	NA	TGTGCCAGCAGTTCCCAACCTGAGGGGGGGGCCCGAAGTAGGGTCTTC	CASSSQPEGGARSRVF
TRBJ2-7	NA	TRBV9	TRBD2	TGTGCCAGCAGCGTAACGGCGGGGGGATCCGAGCAGTACTTC	CASSVTAGGSEQYF
TRBJ2-7	NA	TRBV28	TRBD1	TGTGCCAGCAGTTTATTACAGGGGACCTACGAGCAGTACTTC	CASSLLQGTYEQYF
TRBJ1-5	NA	TRBV7-6	TRBD1	TGTGCCAGCAGCTCTGGACAGGGAAGAGTCAATCAGCCCCAGCATTTT	CASSSGQGRVNQPQHF